One and the same sample provided the 21 T cell receptor beta chains below, sequenced in a study of cytomegalovirus exposure and HLA in healthy donors. PCR employed 60 Vbeta and 13 Jbeta primers. Profiling relied on immunoSEQ multiplex PCR, and the TCRdb table lists in-frame clones only, not all of them. This repertoire shows around 300,000 clones, around two thirds found once; its top ten account for 2% to 2.5%. The specimen was PBMCs. Receptor source: a female donor in good health and CMV-seronegative.

The chain joins TRBV7-2 to TRBJ2-1, with a tentative D call TRBD1 (5 bases). There are 17 residues in the CDR3. In germline, CDR1 is SGHTA, CDR2 FQGNSA. V gave up 1 base and J gave up 3 bases, with 16 bases separating them. CDR3 amino acids: CASSLESGRAGYNEQFF. The CDR3, as DNA: TGTGCCAGCAGCTTAGAGTCGGGCAGGGCCGGCTACAATGAGCAGTTCTTC.

The genes are TRBV27 and TRBJ1-1; the D is unclear. Germline CDR1 and CDR2: MNHEY and SMNVEV (reference sequence). The CDR3 is 16 residues long. V was pared by 2 bases and J by 1 base, with 14 bases between. DNA of the CDR3: TGTGCCAGCAGTTTAAGCGCGGGTGGAGGGAACACTGAAGCTTTCTTT. It is translated as CASSLSAGGGNTEAFF.

This clone was counted once. The gene calls are TRBV28 and TRBJ2-3; TRBD1 matches 9 bases. V lost 4 bases to trimming and J lost 0 bases; unmatched junction nucleotides: 2. Germline V lookup: CDR1 MDHEN, CDR2 SYDVKM. The CDR3 is 15 amino acids. The CDR3 here is CASSSGTGSTDTQYF. CDR3 nucleotide sequence: TGTGCCAGCAGTTCCGGGACAGGGAGCACAGATACGCAGTATTTT.

The rearrangement uses TRBV11-3 and TRBJ2-3, with TRBD2 identical over 7 bases. There are 13 residues in the CDR3. Germline V gene sequence: CDR1 SGHNT, CDR2 YENEEA. With 8 bases clipped from V and 5 bases from J, the junction kept 7 bases outside the gene matches. The CDR3 DNA is TGTGCCAGCGCGGCGCGGGGGATAGATACGCAGTATTTT. This encodes CASAARGIDTQYF. Looking up the rest from reference TRBV11-3 and TRBJ2-3 gives the full variable domain: EAGVVQSPRYKIIEKKQPVAFWCNPISGHNTLYWYLQNLGQGPELLIRYENEEAVDDSQLPKDRFSAERLKGVDSTLKIQPAELGDSAVYLCASAARGIDTQYFGPGTRLTVL.

This sequence joins TRBV12-2 and TRBJ1-3; no check of the table's D call, TRBD1, against the DNA was made. TRBV12-2 has pseudogene status. CDR3 length: 13 amino acids. In nucleotides, the CDR3 is TGTGCAAGTCTCCACGGGACAGGAAACACCATATATTTT. Protein product: CASLHGTGNTIYF.

The chain uses TRBV2 and TRBJ2-7, with TRBD1 matching over 7 bases. The CDR3 contains 15 residues. Trimming at V came to 1 base and at J to 4 bases, leaving 7 bases not matched to a gene. Looked up from germline, CDR1 is SNHLY and CDR2 is FYNNEI. The CDR3 reads CASSEGTGTGYEQYF. The CDR3 DNA reads as TGTGCCAGCAGTGAAGGGACAGGTACGGGGTACGAGCAGTACTTC.

V gene TRBV7-3 combines with J gene TRBJ1-1, with no clear D. Trimming removed 5 bases from V and 4 bases from J, with 11 bases in between. CDR1 SGHTA and CDR2 FQGTGA come from the germline V gene. The CDR3 extends over 13 amino acids. CDR3 in DNA: TGTGCCAGCAGCATTACACGGAGCACTGAAGCTTTCTTT. Its protein is CASSITRSTEAFF.

This sequence joins TRBV11-2 and TRBJ2-5, with D possibly TRBD1 on 6 matching bases. The CDR3 sequence is 13 residues long. V shed 6 bases and J shed 3 bases, with 11 bases lying between them. Germline V lookup: CDR1 SGHAT, CDR2 FQNNGV. The CDR3 sequence: CASRGAGEETQYF. The CDR3 DNA reads TGTGCCAGCAGGGGAGCAGGGGAAGAGACCCAGTACTTC. The full variable domain, with the rest looked up from reference TRBV11-2 and TRBJ2-5, is EAGVAQSPRYKIIEKRQSVAFWCNPISGHATLYWYQQILGQGPKLLIQFQNNGVVDDSQLPKDRFSAERLKGVDSTLKIQPAKLEDSAVYLCASRGAGEETQYFGPGTRLLVL.

V gene TRBV11-3 combines with J gene TRBJ2-3; D may be TRBD2 (6 bases). This CDR3 spans 15 amino acids. Germline assignment: CDR1 SGHNT and CDR2 YENEEA. Trimming left V 1 base short and J 2 bases short, with 10 bases between. The CDR3 is CASSLGGAFTDTQYF. CDR3 nucleotide sequence: TGTGCCAGCAGCTTAGGCGGGGCCTTCACAGATACGCAGTATTTT.

The V gene is TRBV19, the J gene TRBJ2-1; D is uncertain. Germline V CDR1 and CDR2: LNHDA, SQIVND (reference sequence). Trimming removed 2 bases from V and 1 base from J, with 18 bases in between. The CDR3 loop spans 18 amino acids. CDR3 bases: TGTGCCAGTAGTATATCCCCCCGAGGCCTCGTGTCCTACAATGAGCAGTTCTTC. Translated, it gives CASSISPRGLVSYNEQFF.

The V and J genes are TRBV7-8 and TRBJ2-5; the match to TRBD2 covers 9 bases. This CDR3 is 15 amino acids long. The germline V gene has CDR1 SGHVS and CDR2 FQNEAQ. V lost 3 bases, J lost 5 bases, and 7 bases stayed unmatched. Written as DNA, the CDR3 is TGTGCCAGCAGCTTGCGGGAGGGCAGGGTGGAGACCCAGTACTTC. It encodes CASSLREGRVETQYF.

The chain has TRBV28 and TRBJ1-5; 8 positions match TRBD1. This CDR3 is built from 16 residues. CDR1 is MDHEN, CDR2 SYDVKM, per germline. Trimming took 5 bases from V and 2 from J; bases not matched to a gene: 8. This CDR3 is CASSHGQGRGNQPQHF. In nucleotides, the CDR3 is TGTGCCAGCAGTCACGGACAGGGCCGGGGCAATCAGCCCCAGCATTTT.

This chain joins TRBV9 and TRBJ2-1; 10 positions agree with TRBD2. J gave up 9 bases and V 0 bases, and 6 bases lay outside the gene matches. The CDR3 loop spans 15 amino acids. Germline V gene lookup returns CDR1 SGDLS and CDR2 YYNGEE. The CDR3 loop is CASSVVEREGVEQFF. The CDR3 bases are TGTGCCAGCAGCGTAGTCGAGCGGGAGGGGGTTGAGCAGTTCTTC.

This chain joins TRBV28 and TRBJ2-7; 7 nucleotides match TRBD1. J was trimmed by 3 bases and V by 5 bases; bases with no gene match: 10. Germline lookup yields CDR1 MDHEN and CDR2 SYDVKM. CDR3 length: 15 amino acids. Written as DNA, the CDR3 is TGTGCCAGCAGTCCCCAGGGGGAAGCAGTCTACGAGCAGTACTTC. Amino acids: CASSPQGEAVYEQYF.

The chain combines TRBV6-1 with TRBJ2-7; D unresolved. The ends were cut back, 7 bases at V and 2 bases at J, with 9 bases in the middle. The V gene's germline CDR1 is MNHNS and CDR2 SASEGT. The CDR3 extends over 12 amino acids. CDR3 region: CASKRQTYEQYF. The CDR3, as DNA: TGTGCCAGCAAAAGACAAACCTACGAGCAGTACTTC.

This chain uses TRBV2 with TRBJ2-3; TRBD1 matches at 10 bases. The CDR3 is 15 amino acids. Germline V gene data show CDR1 as SNHLY and CDR2 as FYNNEI. Losses at the gene ends were 6 bases for V and 4 bases for J; bases not matched to a gene: 7. The CDR3: CASSPGQGFSDTQYF. Here the CDR3 DNA reads TGTGCCAGCAGCCCGGGACAGGGGTTTTCAGATACGCAGTATTTT.

This chain uses TRBV10-2 with TRBJ1-5, with TRBD1 as a possible D gene (5 bases). Germline V gives CDR1 WSHSY, CDR2 SAAADI. The CDR3 spans 16 residues. Deletions cut 2 bases from V and 0 bases from J, with 11 bases between. The chain's CDR3 is CASSEVRGNSNQPQHF. CDR3 in DNA: TGCGCCAGCAGTGAGGTTCGGGGGAATAGCAATCAGCCCCAGCATTTT.

The chain employs TRBV5-1 and TRBJ2-2; tentatively, D is TRBD1 (7 bases). The CDR3 totals 16 residues. V lost 2 bases and J lost 5, with 16 bases in between. The germline V gene encodes CDR1 SGHRS and CDR2 YFSETQ. CDR3 protein: CASSLRQGGGTGELFF. In nucleotides, the CDR3 is TGCGCCAGCAGCTTAAGACAGGGAGGAGGAACCGGGGAGCTGTTTTTT. Variable domain in full (rest from reference TRBV5-1 and TRBJ2-2): KAGVTQTPRYLIKTRGQQVTLSCSPISGHRSVSWYQQTPGQGLQFLFEYFSETQRNKGNFPGRFSGRQFSNSRSEMNVSTLELGDSALYLCASSLRQGGGTGELFFGEGSRLTVL.

This clone has just a few counts. This chain connects TRBV12-5 to TRBJ2-3; possible D gene TRBD1, 5 bases. Trimming left V 6 bases short and J 4 bases short, with 14 bases between. Germline loops: CDR1 LGHNT, CDR2 FRNRAP. The CDR3 sequence is 14 residues long. As DNA, the CDR3 is TGTGCTAGTGGACTCAGGGTATTGCCAGATACGCAGTATTTT. Translating it yields CASGLRVLPDTQYF.

This chain joins TRBV7-2 and TRBJ2-7; possible D gene TRBD2, 6 bases. V gave up 2 bases and J gave up 6 bases, with 17 bases separating them. CDR1 SGHTA and CDR2 FQGNSA come from the germline V gene. This CDR3 is built from 15 residues. In nucleotides, the CDR3 is TGTGCCAGCAGCTTACCCGGTGTCGGGGGACGCGAGCAGTACTTC. This gives the protein CASSLPGVGGREQYF. Based on the CDR3 plus reference TRBV7-2 and TRBJ2-7, the full variable domain is GAGVSQSPSNKVTEKGKDVELRCDPISGHTALYWYRQSLGQGLEFLIYFQGNSAPDKSGLPSDRFSAERTGGSVSTLTIQRTQQEDSAVYLCASSLPGVGGREQYFGPGTRLTVT.

This clone was detected only a few times. The chain's CDR3 is CASGDSHGQPQHF. The CDR3 nucleotides read TGTGCCAGCGGGGACAGTCATGGGCAGCCCCAGCATTTT. V is TRBV6-5 and J is TRBJ1-5; the match to TRBD1 covers 7 bases. The length of the CDR3 is 13 residues. The V segment lost 8 bases and the J segment 7 bases; nucleotides outside the gene matches: 8. Germline V gene sequence: CDR1 MNHEY, CDR2 SVGAGI.